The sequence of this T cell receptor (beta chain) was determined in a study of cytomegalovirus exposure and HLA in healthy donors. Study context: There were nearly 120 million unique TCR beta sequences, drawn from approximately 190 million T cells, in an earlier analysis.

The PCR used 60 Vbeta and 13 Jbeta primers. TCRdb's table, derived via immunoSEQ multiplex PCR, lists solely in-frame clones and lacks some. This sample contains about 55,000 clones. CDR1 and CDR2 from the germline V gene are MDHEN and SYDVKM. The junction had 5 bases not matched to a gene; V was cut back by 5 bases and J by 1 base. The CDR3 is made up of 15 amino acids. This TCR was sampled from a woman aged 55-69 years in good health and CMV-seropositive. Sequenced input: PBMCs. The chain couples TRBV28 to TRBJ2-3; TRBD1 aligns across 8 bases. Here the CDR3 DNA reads TGTGCCAGCAGTGCGGACAGGGAAGGCACAGATACGCAGTATTTT. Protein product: CASSADREGTDTQYF.